The subject of this entry is one T cell receptor (beta chain). This clone was observed a few times. Its antigen is not yet known. No per-base quality is available; no much larger clone lies one base away. This entry belongs to a study of blood T cell repertoires in COVID-19 (TCRdb year 2020). About the study as a whole: Collaborator samples came from the United States, Italy and Spain and covered acute and convalescent phases of COVID-19. Deeply sampled blood TCRbeta repertoires from subjects exposed to, actively infected with, or recovered from COVID-19 were included in the dataset. The prospective study material was composed of cDNA or gDNA derived from T cells, B-cell-depleted T cells, or PBMCs. The repertoires were released in a freely available public database intended as a resource for research on the immune response to SARS-CoV-2. Where available, HLA class I and class II types were obtained from metadata supplied by the sample provider rather than from assay-based typing. Samples were obtained from the ongoing ImmuneRACE study (first 160 participants) and from 1,254 subjects provided by 6 global collaborators. A de-identified subject ID, COVID-19 status, age in years and sex were almost always included in the sample metadata. What the authors observed across the whole study: The amount of clinical and demographic metadata varied by source and participant and was provided uncurated.

TCRbeta CDR3 regions were amplified from genomic DNA by means of the immunoSEQ Assay, a bias-controlled multiplex PCR. The original pipeline was this. The number of nucleated cells in each sample was estimated from the amplification of reference gene primers within the assay. To quantify the absolute abundance of each unique TCRbeta CDR3 rearrangement, sequence reads were collapsed and filtered. For each sample, productive Simpson clonality was calculated as the square root of Simpson's diversity index over productive rearrangements. Sourced from immuneACCESS, this table was stored by TCRdb with only in-frame sequences that have V and J called. A share of the clones is absent; for the studies checked, an unresolved V gene accounts for under half, and the remainder has no known explanation. The V and J calls and clone size are taken from that table; D and trimming were inferred from the DNA. This sample gives 170,000 or so clones in total; around 73% of them show up just once. The top ten hold roughly 17% of the sample.

Participants in the prospective study were aged about 18 to 100 years, lived in about two dozen United States geographic areas, and enrolled through a virtual design. To assign participants to cohorts, the prospective study relied on clinical history that participants themselves reported in a screening survey and a study questionnaire. Recovered participants in ImmuneRACE Cohort 3 were defined by two consecutive negative NP/OP PCR tests, clearance by a healthcare professional, or resolution of symptoms. Each participant in the prospective study had whole blood, serum and a nasopharyngeal or oropharyngeal swab collected by mobile phlebotomists. Additional blood draws and questionnaires over an approximately two-month period could optionally be provided by prospective study participants. Before DNA extraction, prospective study blood samples were shipped either frozen or at room temperature. Trimming costs V 5 bases and J 5 bases, and their ends lie 10 bases apart. CDR1 and CDR2 were assigned from the germline V gene (reference sequence) as SEHNR and FQNEAQ. Including cysteine and phenylalanine, the CDR3 has 12 amino acids. Just the 36-base CDR3 DNA is kept, in frame starting at base 1.

This chain joins TRBV7-9 to TRBJ2-7, and TRBD1 may be the D gene, going by 6 matching bases. What was sequenced was PBMCs or T cells enriched from blood (not recorded which). The receptor's source is a woman in her 50s who had recovered from COVID-19. The nucleotide sequence reads as follows: TGTGCCAGCAGCGCGACAGGCGACGAGCAGTACTTC. It codes for CASSATGDEQYF.